The text below deals with one T cell receptor beta chain. This record comes from a study of response to subunit inactivated influenza vaccine. Trimming shortened V by 5 bases and J by 0 bases, and 14 bases separated the two germline ends. The CDR3 is 17 amino acids. Germline lookup yields CDR1 MNHEY and CDR2 SVGEGT. TCRdb fed the RT-PCR reads into MiXCR, producing one record per CDR3 protein. The data contain approximately 500,000 distinct CDR3 sequences, around 15% of them seen just once; the ten biggest clones take up around 10%. V usage is TRBV6-2 or TRBV6-3 and J usage is TRBJ2-6; a weak D match, TRBD2 (7 bases). This sample comprised PBMCs from blood, obtained 11 to 12 days after vaccination. This clonotype originated in a man between 50 and 59 years old who received an inactivated influenza vaccine. DNA of the CDR3: TGTGCCAGCAGTCCCCGGGGGGCTCTCTCTGGGGCCAACGTCCTGACTTTC. This codes for CASSPRGALSGANVLTF.